This paragraph covers one TCR beta chain sequence. These data come from a study of cytomegalovirus exposure and HLA in healthy donors. A multiplex PCR was run with 60 Vbeta primers and 13 Jbeta primers. Using immunoSEQ multiplex PCR, the repertoire was profiled, and TCRdb retains in-frame clones only, with some absent. This sample yields 180,000 or so clones, of which around 86% are seen a single time; under 7.5% belongs to the top ten. Sequences were obtained from PBMCs. The clonotype comes from a woman aged 45-65 years in good health and CMV-seropositive.

The CDR3, as DNA: TGTGCCATCAGTCGAATCCAGGGGGATACGCAGTATTTT. It codes for CAISRIQGDTQYF. The gene calls are TRBV10-3 and TRBJ2-3; D might be TRBD1 (6 bases). CDR1 is ENHRY, CDR2 SYGVKD, per germline. The CDR3 runs to 13 residues. The ends were cut back, 5 bases at V and 6 bases at J, with 12 bases in the middle.